Included here is one T cell receptor beta chain sequence, with context. Its antigen remains unknown. TCRdb's copy holds only in-frame clones and misses some; the assay was immunoSEQ multiplex PCR. Of about 72,000 clones in the sample, around 91% were seen once. This CDR3 has 14 residues. CDR1 is ENHRY, CDR2 SYGVKD, per germline. The V end lost 11 bases, the J end lost 0 bases, and 15 bases lay between the germline ends. The sample belongs to a study of OX40 agonist ivuxolimab in advanced cancers. General study results and limits: Antigen specificity of clonally expanded peripheral T cells was not established.

V is TRBV10-3 and J is TRBJ2-3, with a tentative D call TRBD2 (5 bases). The source material was CD4+ or CD8+ T cells sorted from blood, sampled in a trial of the OX40 agonist ivuxolimab. The sequence was obtained from an adult with an advanced solid tumor such as melanoma, head and neck, liver or kidney cancer. CDR3 loop: CAANRGDSTDTQYF. The CDR3 DNA reads as TGTGCCGCCAACCGGGGTGATAGCACAGATACGCAGTATTTT.